The rows below give T cell receptor beta chains drawn from one sample of a study of cytomegalovirus exposure and HLA in healthy donors. The table came from immunoSEQ multiplex PCR; TCRdb's copy has only in-frame clones and leaves some out. The sample yields more than 45,000 clones, 85% to 90% seen once. Material: PBMCs. The receptors originated from a woman under 30 in good health and CMV-seronegative. CDR3s include the opening cysteine and the closing phenylalanine or tryptophan. The order of the fields is clone size, D gene, V gene, J gene, CDR3 DNA, CDR3 protein. The D gene is left open where the match is weak. Clone sizes are given selectively: once, few, many, or a class where the clone is expanded.

>NA|NA|TRBV7-6|TRBJ1-5
TGTGCCAGCAGCACAGGGATTCATCAGCCCCAGCATTTT
CASSTGIHQPQHF
>many|TRBD1|TRBV18|TRBJ2-7
TGTGCCAGCTCAATGACAGGGGGCGGATACGAGCAGTACTTC
CASSMTGGGYEQYF
>NA|NA|TRBV7-9|TRBJ1-1
TGTGCCAGCAGCCCCGGAACAGGGTGGACTGAAGCTTTCTTT
CASSPGTGWTEAFF
>NA|TRBD1|TRBV19|TRBJ2-1
TGTGCCAGTAGTAATGGACAGGGCCCCTACAATGAGCAGTTCTTC
CASSNGQGPYNEQFF
>NA|NA|TRBV5-5|TRBJ2-1
TGTGCCAGCAGCTCTGGGGCAGGGGTACAAGGTGAGCAGTTCTTC
CASSSGAGVQGEQFF
>NA|TRBD1|TRBV7-2|TRBJ2-1
TGTGCCAGCAGCCCGGGACAGGGGTCGTTCTTC
CASSPGQGSFF
>once|TRBD1|TRBV2|TRBJ1-1
TGTGCCGACAGGGGGCTCATGAACACTGAAGCTTTCTTT
CADRGLMNTEAFF
>NA|TRBD1|TRBV11-2|TRBJ1-1
TGTGCCAGCAGCTTAGACTACAGGGGTTTGAACACTGAAGCTTTCTTT
CASSLDYRGLNTEAFF
>NA|TRBD1|TRBV7-3|TRBJ2-3
TGTGCCAGCAGTCTGACAGGGGTTAGCACAGATACGCAGTATTTT
CASSLTGVSTDTQYF
>NA|TRBD1|TRBV11-2|TRBJ2-7
TGTGCCAGCAGCTTAGAGACCGGGACAGGGGGCTCTCTATTCTACGAGCAGTACTTC
CASSLETGTGGSLFYEQYF
>NA|NA|TRBV30|TRBJ1-4
TGTGCCTGGAGAGCGGGCGGGGGTTCTAATGAAAAACTGTTTTTT
CAWRAGGGSNEKLFF
>NA|NA|TRBV30|TRBJ2-5
TGTGCCTGGAGTATAGCCGGGTCCCAAGAGACCCAGTACTTC
CAWSIAGSQETQYF
>NA|TRBD2|TRBV28|TRBJ2-1
TGTGCCAGCAGTACTGAGCGGGAGGGCCGCCATGAGCAGTTCTTC
CASSTEREGRHEQFF
>NA|TRBD1|TRBV7-3|TRBJ2-5
TGTGCCAGCAGCCCCGGGACAGGGGAATGGGAGACCCAGTACTTC
CASSPGTGEWETQYF
>once|TRBD1|TRBV29-1|TRBJ2-5
TGCAGCCTCGGGACAGGGCGGGAGACCCAGTACTTC
CSLGTGRETQYF
>NA|TRBD1|TRBV5-1|TRBJ2-3
TGCGCCAGCAGCTTAGACAGGGCCCCGGGAGATACGCAGTATTTT
CASSLDRAPGDTQYF
>NA|TRBD1|TRBV29-1|TRBJ2-7
TGCAGCGTTAGGACAGGGGACTACGAGCAGTACTTC
CSVRTGDYEQYF
>NA|NA|TRBV5-5|TRBJ1-3
TGTGCCAGCAGTCCAGGGGTCACCTCTGGAAACACCATATATTTT
CASSPGVTSGNTIYF
>NA|NA|TRBV7-9|TRBJ1-1
TGTGCCAGCAGTCCCGGGGGGTCTGAAGCTTTCTTT
CASSPGGSEAFF
>NA|TRBD1|TRBV4-1|TRBJ1-4
TGCGCCAGCAGACAAGCAGGGGGAAGGAAAAAACTGTTTTTT
CASRQAGGRKKLFF
>NA|TRBD1|TRBV6-6|TRBJ2-2
TGTGCCAGCAGTTACCTCAGGACAGGGGACACCGGGGAGCTGTTTTTT
CASSYLRTGDTGELFF
>NA|TRBD1|TRBV28|TRBJ1-2
TGTGTCCATAATAGACAGGGGTCCTATGGCTACACCTTC
CVHNRQGSYGYTF